Listed below are T cell receptor beta chains from one sample, sequenced in a study of blood T cell repertoires in COVID-19. The assay was immunoSEQ multiplex PCR, and TCRdb's table has in-frame clones only and misses some. Altogether around 65,000 clones are present, roughly 80% being singletons, with the ten largest covering 18%. Sequencing was carried out using peripheral blood. The receptor source for this set is a man aged 55 to 69 with acute or convalescent COVID-19. Both conserved end residues are trimmed from each CDR3.

CDR3 length,V gene,J gene,CDR3 protein
11,TRBV18,TRBJ2-1,ASSPLKGNEQF
17,TRBV28,TRBJ1-1,ASSRSSGSTNVGNTEAF
11,TRBV6-6,TRBJ1-5,ATASGGDQPQH
12,TRBV7-2,TRBJ1-1,ASSLDRGSTEAF
11,TRBV12-3/TRBV12-4,TRBJ1-1,ASGKGARSAAF
11,TRBV27,TRBJ2-7,ASSLVQGGEQY
12,TRBV9,TRBJ2-3,ASSVWQSTDTQY
11,TRBV4-2,TRBJ2-7,ASGGGGPYEQY
13,TRBV19,TRBJ2-1,ASSRLAGDRNEQF
11,TRBV3-1/TRBV3-2,TRBJ2-7,ASSQRRSYEQY